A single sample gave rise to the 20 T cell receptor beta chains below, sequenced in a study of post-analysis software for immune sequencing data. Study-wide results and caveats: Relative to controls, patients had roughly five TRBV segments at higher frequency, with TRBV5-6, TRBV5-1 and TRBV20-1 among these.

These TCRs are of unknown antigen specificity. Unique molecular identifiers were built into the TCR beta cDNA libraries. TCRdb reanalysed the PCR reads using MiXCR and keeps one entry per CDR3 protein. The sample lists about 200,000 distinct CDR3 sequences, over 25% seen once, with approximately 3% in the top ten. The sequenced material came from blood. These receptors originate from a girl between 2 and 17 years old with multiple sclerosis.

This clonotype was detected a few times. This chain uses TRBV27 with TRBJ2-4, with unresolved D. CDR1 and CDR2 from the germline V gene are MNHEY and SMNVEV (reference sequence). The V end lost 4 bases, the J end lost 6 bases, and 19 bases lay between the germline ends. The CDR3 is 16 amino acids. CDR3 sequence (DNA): TGTGCCAGCAGTTCAACAGCGAATGGGATCAGAAACATTCAGTACTTC. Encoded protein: CASSSTANGIRNIQYF.

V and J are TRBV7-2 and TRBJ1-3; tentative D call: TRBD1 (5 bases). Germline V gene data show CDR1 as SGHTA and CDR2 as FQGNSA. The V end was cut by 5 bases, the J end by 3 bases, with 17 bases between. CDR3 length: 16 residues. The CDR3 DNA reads TGTGCCAGCAGCAGAAGGAGGGACTTTGGTGGAAACACCATATATTTT. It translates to CASSRRRDFGGNTIYF.

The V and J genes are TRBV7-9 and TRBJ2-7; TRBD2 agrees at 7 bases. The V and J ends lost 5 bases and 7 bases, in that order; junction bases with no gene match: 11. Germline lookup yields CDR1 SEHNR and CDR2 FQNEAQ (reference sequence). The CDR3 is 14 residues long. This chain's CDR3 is CASSQPGTTGEQYF. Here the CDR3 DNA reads TGTGCCAGCAGCCAACCGGGGACTACGGGGGAGCAGTACTTC.

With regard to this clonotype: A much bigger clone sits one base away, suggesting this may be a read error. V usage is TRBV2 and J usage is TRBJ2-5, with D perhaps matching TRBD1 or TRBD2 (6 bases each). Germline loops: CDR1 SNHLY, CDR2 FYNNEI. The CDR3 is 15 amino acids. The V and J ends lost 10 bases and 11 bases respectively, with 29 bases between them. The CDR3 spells CATSSGRGEVDEQYF. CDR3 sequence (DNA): TGTGCCACCTCGTCAGGAAGGGGGGAGGTCGATGAGCAGTACTTC.

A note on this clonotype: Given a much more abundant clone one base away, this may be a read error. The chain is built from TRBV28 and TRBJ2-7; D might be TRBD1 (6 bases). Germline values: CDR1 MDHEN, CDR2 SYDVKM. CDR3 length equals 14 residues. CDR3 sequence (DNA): TGTGTCAGCATCCCCGGGACACTCGCCTACGAGCAGTACTTC. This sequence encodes CVSIPGTLAYEQYF. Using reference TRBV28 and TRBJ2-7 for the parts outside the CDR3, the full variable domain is DVKVTQSSRYLVKRTGEKVFLECVQDMDHENMFWYRQDPGLGLRLIYFSYDVKMKEKGDIPEGYSVSREKKERFSLILESASTNQTSMYLCVSIPGTLAYEQYFGPGTRLTVT.

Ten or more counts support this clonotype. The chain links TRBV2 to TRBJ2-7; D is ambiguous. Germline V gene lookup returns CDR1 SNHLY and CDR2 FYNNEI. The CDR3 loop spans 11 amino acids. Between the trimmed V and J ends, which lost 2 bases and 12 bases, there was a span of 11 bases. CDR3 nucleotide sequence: TGTGCCAGCAGTGAAAGCGCCCCAGGGTACTTC. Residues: CASSESAPGYF. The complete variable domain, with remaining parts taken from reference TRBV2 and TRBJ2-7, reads EPEVTQTPSHQVTQMGQEVILRCVPISNHLYFYWYRQILGQKVEFLVSFYNNEISEKSEIFDDQFSVERPDGSNFTLKIRSTKLEDSAMYFCASSESAPGYFGPGTRLTVT.

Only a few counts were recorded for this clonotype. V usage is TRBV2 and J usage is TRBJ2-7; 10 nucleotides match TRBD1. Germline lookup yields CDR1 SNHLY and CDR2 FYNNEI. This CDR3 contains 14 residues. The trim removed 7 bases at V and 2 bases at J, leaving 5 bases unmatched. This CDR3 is CASKWDRGTYEQYF. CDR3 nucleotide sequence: TGTGCCAGCAAATGGGACAGGGGAACCTACGAGCAGTACTTC.

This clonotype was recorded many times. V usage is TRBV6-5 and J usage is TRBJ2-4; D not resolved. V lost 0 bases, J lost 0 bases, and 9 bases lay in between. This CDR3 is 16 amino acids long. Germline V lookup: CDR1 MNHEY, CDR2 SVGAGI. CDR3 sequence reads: CASSYSHSVAKNIQYF. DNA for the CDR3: TGTGCCAGCAGTTACTCCCACTCCGTAGCCAAAAACATTCAGTACTTC.

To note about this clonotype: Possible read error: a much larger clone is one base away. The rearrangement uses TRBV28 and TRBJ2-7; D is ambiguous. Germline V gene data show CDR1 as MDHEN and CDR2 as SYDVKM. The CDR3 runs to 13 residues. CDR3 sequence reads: CASRLSPIYEQYF. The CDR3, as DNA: TGTGCCAGCAGGTTATCTCCCATTTACGAGCAGTACTTC.

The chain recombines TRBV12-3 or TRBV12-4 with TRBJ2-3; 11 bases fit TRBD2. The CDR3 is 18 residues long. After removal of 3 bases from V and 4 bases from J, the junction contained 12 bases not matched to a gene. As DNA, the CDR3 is TGTGCCAGCAGTTTGGTAGCGGGGGGGCTTACTAGCGCAGATACGCAGTATTTT. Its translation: CASSLVAGGLTSADTQYF.

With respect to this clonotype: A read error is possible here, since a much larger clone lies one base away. The CDR3 nucleotides are TGCAGTGCCCCTCGCCGGACTAGCAATGAGCAGTTCTTC. It encodes CSAPRRTSNEQFF. This chain links TRBV20-1 with TRBJ2-1, with 7 bases lining up with TRBD2. The CDR3 sequence is 13 residues long. The V gene end was trimmed by 6 bases and the J gene end by 6 bases; junction bases not matched to a gene: 8. Germline-derived CDR1 and CDR2 are DFQATT and SNEGSKA (reference sequence).

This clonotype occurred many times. CDR3 sequence reads: CASSKGGKAYEQYF. In nucleotides, the CDR3 is TGTGCCAGCAGCAAAGGCGGCAAGGCCTACGAGCAGTACTTC. The rearrangement uses TRBV21-1 and TRBJ2-7. TRBV21-1 is marked as a pseudogene. There are 14 residues in the CDR3.

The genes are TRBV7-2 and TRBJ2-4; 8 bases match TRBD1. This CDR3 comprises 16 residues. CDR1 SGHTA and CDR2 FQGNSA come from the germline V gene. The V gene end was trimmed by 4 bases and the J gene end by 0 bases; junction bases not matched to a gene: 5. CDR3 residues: CASSWDRSLAKNIQYF. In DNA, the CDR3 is TGTGCCAGCAGCTGGGACAGGTCTCTAGCCAAAAACATTCAGTACTTC.

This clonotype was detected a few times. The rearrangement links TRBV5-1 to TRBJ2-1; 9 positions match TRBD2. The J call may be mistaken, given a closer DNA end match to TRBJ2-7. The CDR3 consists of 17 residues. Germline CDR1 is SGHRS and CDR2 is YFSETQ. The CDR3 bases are TGCGCCAGCAGCTTGGCCTCGGGACTAGCTTGGTCAGGTGAGCAGTACTTC. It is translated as CASSLASGLAWSGEQYF.

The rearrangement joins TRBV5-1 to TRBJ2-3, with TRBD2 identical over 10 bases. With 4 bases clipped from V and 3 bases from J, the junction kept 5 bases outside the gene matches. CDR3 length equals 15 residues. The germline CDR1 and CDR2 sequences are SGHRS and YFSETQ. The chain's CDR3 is CASSPTSGITDTQYF. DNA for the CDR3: TGCGCCAGCAGCCCAACTAGCGGGATTACAGATACGCAGTATTTT.

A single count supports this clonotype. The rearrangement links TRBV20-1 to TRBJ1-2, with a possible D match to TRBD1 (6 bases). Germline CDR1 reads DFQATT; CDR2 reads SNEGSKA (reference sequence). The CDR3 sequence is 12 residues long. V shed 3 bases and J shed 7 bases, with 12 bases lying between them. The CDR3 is CSASLGGSGYTF. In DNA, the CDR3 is TGCAGTGCTAGCCTAGGGGGTAGTGGCTACACCTTC.

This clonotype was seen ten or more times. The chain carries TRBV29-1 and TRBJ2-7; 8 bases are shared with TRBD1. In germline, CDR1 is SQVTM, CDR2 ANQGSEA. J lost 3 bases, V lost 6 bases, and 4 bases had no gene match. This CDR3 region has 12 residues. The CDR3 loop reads CSVGQGGYEQYF. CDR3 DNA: TGCAGCGTCGGACAGGGAGGCTACGAGCAGTACTTC.

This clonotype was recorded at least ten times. The chain's CDR3 is CASSLGQLYGYTF. The DNA for the CDR3 is TGCGCCAGCAGCTTGGGCCAGTTGTATGGCTACACCTTC. The J gene is TRBJ1-2, the V gene TRBV5-1; D remains unclear. The CDR3 is 13 amino acids. Germline CDR1 and CDR2: SGHRS and YFSETQ. V was cut by 0 bases and J by 5 bases, with 8 bases left in between.

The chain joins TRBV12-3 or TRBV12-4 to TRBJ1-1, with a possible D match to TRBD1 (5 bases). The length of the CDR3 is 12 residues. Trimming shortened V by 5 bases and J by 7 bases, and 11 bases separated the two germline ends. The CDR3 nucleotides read TGTGCCAGCAGTCCACAGGAGAATGAAGCTTTCTTT. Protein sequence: CASSPQENEAFF.

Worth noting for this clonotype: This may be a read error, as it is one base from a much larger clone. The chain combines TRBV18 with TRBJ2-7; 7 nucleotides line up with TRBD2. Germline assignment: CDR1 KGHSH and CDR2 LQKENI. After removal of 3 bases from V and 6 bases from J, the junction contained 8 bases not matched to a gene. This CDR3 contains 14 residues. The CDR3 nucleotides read TGTGCCAGCTCACCGGGGAGGGGAGCCTCCGAGCAGTACTTC. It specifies CASSPGRGASEQYF.